This record covers a single T cell receptor (beta chain). Its antigen remains unidentified. The isolated RNA, all of it, was reverse transcribed, so expressed TCRB transcripts were what got sequenced. Sequencing was performed with immunoSEQ multiplex PCR; in TCRdb, only in-frame clones are kept and a portion is missing. The data contain 860,000 or so clones, about 17% of them seen just once; the ten biggest clones take up 0.023%. This sample is drawn from a study of beta chain features in type 1 diabetes. Overall study findings and caveats: Fewer junction insertions and more nucleotide deletions appeared in type 1 diabetes patients.

The V gene lost 3 bases and the J gene lost 0 bases, with 9 bases spanning the gap. The CDR3 length is 16 residues. Germline lookup yields CDR1 SGHTA and CDR2 FQGTGA. This TCR was sampled from a woman between 18 and 29 years old in good health. This chain joins TRBV7-3 and TRBJ2-6; D not certain. Sequencing was carried out using naive CD4+ T cells from blood. CDR3 region: CASSFFPSSGANVLTF. The CDR3 bases are TGTGCCAGCAGCTTCTTTCCCTCCTCTGGGGCCAACGTCCTGACTTTC. The complete variable domain, with remaining parts taken from reference TRBV7-3 and TRBJ2-6, reads GAGVSQTPSNKVTEKGKYVELRCDPISGHTALYWYRQSLGQGPEFLIYFQGTGAADDSGLPNDRFFAVRPEGSVSTLKIQRTERGDSAVYLCASSFFPSSGANVLTFGAGSRLTVL.